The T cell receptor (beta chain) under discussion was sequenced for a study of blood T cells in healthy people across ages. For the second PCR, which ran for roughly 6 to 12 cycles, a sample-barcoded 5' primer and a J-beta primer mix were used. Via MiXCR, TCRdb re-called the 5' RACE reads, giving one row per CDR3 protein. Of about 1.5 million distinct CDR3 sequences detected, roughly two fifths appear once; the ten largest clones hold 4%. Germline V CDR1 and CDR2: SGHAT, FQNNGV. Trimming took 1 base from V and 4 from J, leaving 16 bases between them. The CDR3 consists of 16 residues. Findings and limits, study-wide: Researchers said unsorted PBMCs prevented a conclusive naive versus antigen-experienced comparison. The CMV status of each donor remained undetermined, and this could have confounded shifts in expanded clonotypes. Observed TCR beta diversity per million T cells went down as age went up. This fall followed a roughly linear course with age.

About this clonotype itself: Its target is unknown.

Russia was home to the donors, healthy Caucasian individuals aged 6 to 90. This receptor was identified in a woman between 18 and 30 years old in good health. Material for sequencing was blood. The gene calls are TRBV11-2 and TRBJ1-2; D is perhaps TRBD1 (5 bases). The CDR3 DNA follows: TGTGCCAGCAGCTTAGGGCCCTTGGGGCGGTCCTATGGCTACACCTTC. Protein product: CASSLGPLGRSYGYTF.